These 18 T cell receptor beta chains share one sample of origin, sequenced in a study of shared clonotypes between healthy human individuals. Using immunoSEQ multiplex PCR, the repertoire was profiled, and TCRdb retains in-frame clones only, with some absent. The sample consists of roughly 2 million clones, approximately 96% of them appearing once. The sequenced sample was naive CD4+ T cells sorted from blood. Subset here: CD45RA+ positively selected. The receptor source for this set is a young man in good health.

This clone appeared once. V usage is TRBV13 and J usage is TRBJ2-7; D is ambiguous. Germline CDR1 reads PRHDT; CDR2 reads FYEKMQ (reference sequence). The V and J ends lost 7 bases and 5 bases respectively, with 12 bases between them. This CDR3 spans 12 amino acids. CDR3 region: CASTSGGDEQYF. The CDR3 DNA sequence: TGTGCCAGCACCTCAGGTGGAGACGAGCAGTACTTC.

The chain recombines TRBV5-5 with TRBJ1-2; 9 bases match TRBD1. V gave up 2 bases and J gave up 7 bases; unmatched junction bases: 3. The CDR3 runs to 13 residues. CDR1 is SGHKS and CDR2 is YYEKEE in the germline V gene (reference sequence). Here the CDR3 DNA reads TGTGCCAGCAGCTTTGACAGGGGGTTTGGCTACACCTTC. This sequence encodes CASSFDRGFGYTF.

The chain recombines TRBV18 with TRBJ2-5, with D unclear. V gave up 9 bases and J gave up 5 bases, with 10 bases separating them. The germline gives CDR1 KGHSH, CDR2 LQKENI. The CDR3 totals 11 residues. CDR3 region: CASRLAETQYF. In nucleotides, the CDR3 is TGTGCCAGTCGTCTCGCCGAGACCCAGTACTTC.

The rearrangement links TRBV5-4 to TRBJ2-7; 7 positions agree with TRBD2. The junction had 6 bases not matched to a gene; V was cut back by 7 bases and J by 2 bases. Germline V CDR1 and CDR2: SGHNT, YYREEE (reference sequence). CDR3 length: 13 amino acids. The CDR3 region is CASRRGGAYEQYF. CDR3 sequence (DNA): TGTGCCAGCCGTCGCGGGGGAGCCTACGAGCAGTACTTC.

The chain is built from TRBV5-4 and TRBJ1-1, with 7 bases matching TRBD1. V lost 4 bases to trimming and J lost 1 base; unmatched junction nucleotides: 7. The germline CDR1 and CDR2 sequences are SGHNT and YYREEE (reference sequence). This CDR3 is built from 15 residues. The CDR3 nucleotides are TGTGCCAGCAGCGTTCAGGACAGGAGGAACACTGAAGCTTTCTTT. Protein sequence: CASSVQDRRNTEAFF.

The V call is TRBV18, the J call TRBJ2-2, with TRBD1 as a possible D gene (7 bases). In germline, CDR1 is KGHSH, CDR2 LQKENI. Deletions cut 3 bases from V and 1 base from J, with 12 bases between. This CDR3 region has 16 residues. The CDR3 spells CASSPQGGLNTGELFF. In DNA, the CDR3 is TGTGCCAGCTCACCCCAGGGGGGACTGAACACCGGGGAGCTGTTTTTT.

The V call is TRBV2, the J call TRBJ2-7; maybe TRBD1 (5 bases). V was shortened by 9 bases and J by 4 bases, with 10 bases between the two germline ends. The V gene's germline CDR1 is SNHLY and CDR2 FYNNEI. This CDR3 is 11 amino acids long. The CDR3 here is CASIQEYEQYF. In DNA form, the CDR3 reads TGTGCCAGTATACAGGAATACGAGCAGTACTTC.

This chain links TRBV9 with TRBJ1-6, with D unclear. CDR3 length: 13 amino acids. Per germline, CDR1 SGDLS and CDR2 YYNGEE. V shed 1 base and J shed 5 bases, with 4 bases lying between them. The DNA of the CDR3 is TGTGCCAGCAGCGTACAGAATAATTCACCCCTCCACTTT. This translates into CASSVQNNSPLHF.

The V and J genes are TRBV7-2 and TRBJ2-1; a possible D gene is TRBD1 (5 bases). With 10 bases removed from V and 0 bases from J, the gap between germline ends came to 10 bases. In germline, CDR1 is SGHTA, CDR2 FQGNSA. The CDR3 spans 13 residues. The CDR3 protein is CATQGSSYNEQFF. The CDR3 nucleotides are TGTGCCACCCAGGGTAGCTCCTACAATGAGCAGTTCTTC.

The chain carries TRBV9 and TRBJ2-7, with D hard to call. Trimming stripped 5 bases from V and 3 bases from J, with 18 bases between. Germline-derived CDR1 and CDR2 are SGDLS and YYNGEE. The CDR3 is 15 amino acids. The CDR3 DNA sequence: TGTGCCAGCAGTGCCCAGGAGAGCCCTGTCTACGAGCAGTACTTC. Protein sequence: CASSAQESPVYEQYF.

This clone showed up just a few times. The V call is TRBV7-9, the J call TRBJ2-2; D gene uncertain. The germline V and J ends were trimmed by 2 bases and 6 bases, with 4 bases remaining between them. CDR3 size: 12 residues. Germline values: CDR1 SEHNR, CDR2 FQNEAQ (reference sequence). The CDR3 DNA is TGTGCCAGCAGCTTAAGGTCCGGGGAGCTGTTTTTT. It is translated as CASSLRSGELFF. Supplemented by reference TRBV7-9 and TRBJ2-2, the full variable domain reads DTGVSQNPRHKITKRGQNVTFRCDPISEHNRLYWYRQTLGQGPEFLTYFQNEAQLEKSRLLSDRFSAERPKGSFSTLEIQRTEQGDSAMYLCASSLRSGELFFGEGSRLTVL.

The chain carries TRBV11-2 and TRBJ2-1, with D possibly being TRBD2 (5 bases). The CDR3 is 15 residues long. Germline-derived CDR1 and CDR2 are SGHAT and FQNNGV. The ends were cut back, 6 bases at V and 4 bases at J, with 16 bases in the middle. The CDR3 here is CASRLAGRLYNEQFF. DNA of the CDR3: TGTGCCAGCAGGTTGGCGGGCCGCTTATACAATGAGCAGTTCTTC.

This chain joins TRBV4-3 and TRBJ1-2, with D possibly TRBD1 on 5 matching bases. The CDR3 spans 14 residues. V lost 0 bases and J lost 8, with 13 bases in between. Germline V gene data show CDR1 as LGHNA and CDR2 as YSLEER. The CDR3 DNA reads TGCGCCAGCAGCCAAGAAACAGCGAGGGGCGGCTACACCTTC. Its translation: CASSQETARGGYTF.

The V gene is TRBV11-1, the J gene TRBJ2-2, with D tentatively TRBD1 (6 bases). This CDR3 contains 19 residues. The V end was cut by 1 base, the J end by 4 bases, with 22 bases between. The V gene's germline CDR1 is SGHAT and CDR2 FQDESV (reference sequence). CDR3: CASSLVVKDDSRGTGELFF. CDR3 coding DNA: TGTGCCAGCAGCTTAGTCGTCAAAGATGACTCCAGGGGCACCGGGGAGCTGTTTTTT.

The chain uses TRBV4-1 and TRBJ1-5, with 9 positions matching TRBD1. The CDR3 is 17 amino acids. Trimming cost V 0 bases and J 3 bases; bases outside gene matches: 6. The germline V gene encodes CDR1 MGHRA and CDR2 YSYEKL. DNA of the CDR3: TGCGCCAGCAGCCAAGATGGGGGACAGGGATCCAATCAGCCCCAGCATTTT. It specifies CASSQDGGQGSNQPQHF.

To note about this clone: Other DNA sequences in the sample encode the same CDR3. The chain employs TRBV11-2 and TRBJ1-6; unclear D gene. V was clipped by 5 bases and J by 2 bases, with 4 bases between them. From germline, CDR1 is SGHAT and CDR2 FQNNGV. This CDR3 spans 13 amino acids. CDR3 bases: TGTGCCAGCAGCCCGACCTATAATTCACCCCTCCACTTT. Residues: CASSPTYNSPLHF.

The CDR3 DNA is TGTGCCAGCAGCCGGGACAAGTATGGCTACACCTTC. The encoded protein is CASSRDKYGYTF. V and J are TRBV6-5 and TRBJ1-2; D possibly corresponds to TRBD1 (6 bases). From germline, CDR1 is MNHEY and CDR2 SVGAGI. This CDR3 has 12 residues. Trimming shortened V by 6 bases and J by 5 bases, and 10 bases separated the two germline ends.

The chain couples TRBV5-8 to TRBJ2-2; D is possibly TRBD1 (5 bases). This CDR3 is built from 15 residues. Germline V CDR1 and CDR2: SGHTS, YDEGEE. V lost 4 bases, J lost 4 bases, and 14 bases lay in between. The chain's CDR3 is CASSLDWGATGELFF. CDR3 in DNA: TGTGCCAGCAGCCTCGATTGGGGCGCCACCGGGGAGCTGTTTTTT. The entire variable domain, with the rest obtained from reference TRBV5-8 and TRBJ2-2, is as follows: EAGVTQSPTHLIKTRGQQATLRCSPISGHTSVYWYQQALGLGLQFLLWYDEGEERNRGNFPPRFSGRQFPNYSSELNVNALELEDSALYLCASSLDWGATGELFFGEGSRLTVL.